Below, one TCR beta chain is given with its context. Sequencing was performed with immunoSEQ multiplex PCR; in TCRdb, only in-frame clones are kept and a portion is missing. The sample gives tens of thousands of clones, 89% of which show up once; more than 0.8% is in the top ten. This sample is part of a study of T cell changes during pregnancy in multiple sclerosis. The CDR3 consists of 16 residues. The germline V and J ends were trimmed by 1 base and 0 bases, with 9 bases remaining between them. Germline V gene lookup returns CDR1 SSHAT and CDR2 FNYEAQ (reference sequence). The sequencing here drew on peripheral blood, taken in the first trimester of pregnancy. This sequence was found in a female donor in good health, enrolled as a control in a pregnancy study. J is TRBJ2-2 and V is TRBV7-7; D might be TRBD2 (6 bases). The CDR3 nucleotides read TGTGCCAGCAGCTTAGACGGGGGAGCGAACACCGGGGAGCTGTTTTTT. Its translation: CASSLDGGANTGELFF. Filled out from reference TRBV7-7 and TRBJ2-2, the complete variable domain reads GAGVSQSPRYKVTKRGQDVTLRCDPISSHATLYWYQQALGQGPEFLTYFNYEAQPDKSGLPSDRFSAERPEGSISTLTIQRTEQRDSAMYRCASSLDGGANTGELFFGEGSRLTVL.